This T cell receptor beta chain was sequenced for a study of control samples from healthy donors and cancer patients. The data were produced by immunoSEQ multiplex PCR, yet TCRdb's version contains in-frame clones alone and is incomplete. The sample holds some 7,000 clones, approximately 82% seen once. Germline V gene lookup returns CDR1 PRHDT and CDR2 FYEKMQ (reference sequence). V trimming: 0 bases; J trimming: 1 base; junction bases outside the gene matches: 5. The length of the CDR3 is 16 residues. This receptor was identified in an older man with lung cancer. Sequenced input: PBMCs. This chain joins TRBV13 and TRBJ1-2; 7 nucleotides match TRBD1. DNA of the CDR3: TGTGCCAGCAGCTTAGGGGGACAGACTAATAACTATGGCTACACCTTC. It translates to CASSLGGQTNNYGYTF.